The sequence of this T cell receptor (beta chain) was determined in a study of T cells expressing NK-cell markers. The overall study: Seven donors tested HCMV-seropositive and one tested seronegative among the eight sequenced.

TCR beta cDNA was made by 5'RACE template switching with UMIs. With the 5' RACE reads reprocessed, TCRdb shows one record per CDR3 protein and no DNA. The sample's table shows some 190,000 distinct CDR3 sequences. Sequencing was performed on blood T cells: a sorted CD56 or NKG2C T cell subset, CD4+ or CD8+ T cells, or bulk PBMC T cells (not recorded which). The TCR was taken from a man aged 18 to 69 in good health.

CDR3 in amino acids: CASSLGGTDYEQYF. This chain uses TRBV5-5 with TRBJ2-7; TCRdb picks TRBD2, but there is no DNA to check that call. The CDR3 loop spans 14 amino acids. Germline lookup yields CDR1 SGHKS and CDR2 YYEKEE (reference sequence).